These T cell receptor beta chains were read from a single sample in a study of CD8+ T cells in alopecia areata. Profiling relied on immunoSEQ multiplex PCR, and the TCRdb table lists in-frame clones only, not all of them. The repertoire holds a few hundred thousand clones, with roughly two thirds as singletons. The material was CD4+ T cells sorted from blood, obtained at week 0. Receptors were obtained from a human donor with alopecia areata. Each CDR3 is given with its conserved first and last residue. A D gene is named only where the DNA matches it firmly. The size of a clone is reported for some rows only, either as once, few or many, or as a class for expanded clones.

size: NA; V: TRBV29-1; D: NA; J: TRBJ1-1; DNA: TGCAGCGTTGGCTGGCAAACCGAAGCTTTCTTT; CDR3: CSVGWQTEAFF
size: once; V: TRBV2; D: NA; J: TRBJ1-5; DNA: TGTGCCAGCAGTGATACAGGGATAAGTCAGCCCCAGCATTTT; CDR3: CASSDTGISQPQHF
size: NA; V: TRBV4-3; D: NA; J: TRBJ2-5; DNA: TGCGCCAGCAGCCAAGATTGGGTATGCCAAGAGACCCAGTACTTC; CDR3: CASSQDWVCQETQYF
size: few; V: TRBV10-3; D: NA; J: TRBJ1-6; DNA: TGTGCCATCAGTGAGTCGACGTCAGCTAATTCACCCCTCCACTTT; CDR3: CAISESTSANSPLHF
size: NA; V: TRBV4-2; D: TRBD2; J: TRBJ2-7; DNA: TGTGCCAGCAGCCCGGGACTAGGTGGCTCCTACGAGCAGTACTTC; CDR3: CASSPGLGGSYEQYF
size: NA; V: TRBV7-2; D: NA; J: TRBJ1-5; DNA: TGTGCCAGCAGCTTAGCGATTTTGGAGCCCCAGCATTTT; CDR3: CASSLAILEPQHF
size: NA; V: TRBV11-2; D: NA; J: TRBJ2-7; DNA: TGTGCCAGCAGCTCCACAGGCTACGAGCAGTACTTC; CDR3: CASSSTGYEQYF
size: few; V: TRBV9; D: NA; J: TRBJ2-5; DNA: TGTGCCAGCAGCGTAGTTCCCGATGAGACCCAGTACTTC; CDR3: CASSVVPDETQYF
size: NA; V: TRBV30; D: TRBD1; J: TRBJ2-5; DNA: TGTGCCTACGCCAGGGACAGCCGGGAGACCCAGTACTTC; CDR3: CAYARDSRETQYF
size: few; V: TRBV18; D: TRBD1; J: TRBJ1-2; DNA: TGTGCCAGCTCACCACCGGGACAGGCCAACTATGGCTACACCTTC; CDR3: CASSPPGQANYGYTF
size: NA; V: TRBV30; D: NA; J: TRBJ2-3; DNA: TGTGCCTGGAGTGGCGTGCTGGGGGATACGCAGTATTTT; CDR3: CAWSGVLGDTQYF
size: few; V: TRBV29-1; D: NA; J: TRBJ2-7; DNA: TGCAGCGTTCGCAACACCTACGAGCAGTACTTC; CDR3: CSVRNTYEQYF
size: NA; V: TRBV4-1; D: NA; J: TRBJ1-4; DNA: TGCGCCAGCGGTAAGGGCTTGGCGGCTAATGAAAAACTGTTTTTT; CDR3: CASGKGLAANEKLFF
size: NA; V: TRBV29-1; D: TRBD1; J: TRBJ2-2; DNA: TGCAGCGTAGACAGGGACGGGAACACCGGGGAGCTGTTTTTT; CDR3: CSVDRDGNTGELFF
size: NA; V: TRBV30; D: NA; J: TRBJ2-7; DNA: TGTGCCTGGAGTCGGGGATACGAGCAGTACTTC; CDR3: CAWSRGYEQYF
size: few; V: TRBV29-1; D: NA; J: TRBJ2-1; DNA: TGCAGCGGGAAATCCCGACGGGGTCAGCCCTACAATGAGCAGTTCTTC; CDR3: CSGKSRRGQPYNEQFF
size: few; V: TRBV5-4; D: TRBD2; J: TRBJ2-2; DNA: TGTGCCAGCAGCCCACTAGCGGGGTTGAACACCGGGGAGCTGTTTTTT; CDR3: CASSPLAGLNTGELFF
size: few; V: TRBV7-9; D: NA; J: TRBJ1-4; DNA: TGTGCCAGCAATTCTGGGAATGAAAAACTGTTTTTT; CDR3: CASNSGNEKLFF
size: few; V: TRBV29-1; D: NA; J: TRBJ2-5; DNA: TGCAGCGTTGTCTTTGGAGAGACCCAGTACTTC; CDR3: CSVVFGETQYF
size: NA; V: TRBV29-1; D: NA; J: TRBJ2-5; DNA: TGCAGCGTTGAAGGCCCGATGAGGGAGACCCAGTACTTC; CDR3: CSVEGPMRETQYF
size: NA; V: TRBV7-3; D: NA; J: TRBJ2-1; DNA: TGTGCCAGCAGCTTACTGGAGAGCTCCTACAATGAGCAGTTCTTC; CDR3: CASSLLESSYNEQFF
size: NA; V: TRBV4-2; D: TRBD1; J: TRBJ1-2; DNA: TGTGCCAGCAGCTTACAGGGGGAAGATGGCTACACCTTC; CDR3: CASSLQGEDGYTF
size: NA; V: TRBV2; D: NA; J: TRBJ2-2; DNA: TGTGCCAGCACCCCTCCTAGGGGCGCGAACACCGGGGAGCTGTTTTTT; CDR3: CASTPPRGANTGELFF
size: few; V: TRBV7-2; D: TRBD1; J: TRBJ2-7; DNA: TGTGCCAGCAGTGCCCCCGGGACAGGGTGGACCGAGCAGTACTTC; CDR3: CASSAPGTGWTEQYF
size: NA; V: TRBV30; D: TRBD1; J: TRBJ1-5; DNA: TGTGCCTGGGGGGACCAGGGGGCAGGCCAGCCCCAGCATTTT; CDR3: CAWGDQGAGQPQHF
size: NA; V: TRBV29-1; D: NA; J: TRBJ2-2; DNA: TGCAGCGTTGTCCAGGGGCAGCTGTTTTTT; CDR3: CSVVQGQLFF